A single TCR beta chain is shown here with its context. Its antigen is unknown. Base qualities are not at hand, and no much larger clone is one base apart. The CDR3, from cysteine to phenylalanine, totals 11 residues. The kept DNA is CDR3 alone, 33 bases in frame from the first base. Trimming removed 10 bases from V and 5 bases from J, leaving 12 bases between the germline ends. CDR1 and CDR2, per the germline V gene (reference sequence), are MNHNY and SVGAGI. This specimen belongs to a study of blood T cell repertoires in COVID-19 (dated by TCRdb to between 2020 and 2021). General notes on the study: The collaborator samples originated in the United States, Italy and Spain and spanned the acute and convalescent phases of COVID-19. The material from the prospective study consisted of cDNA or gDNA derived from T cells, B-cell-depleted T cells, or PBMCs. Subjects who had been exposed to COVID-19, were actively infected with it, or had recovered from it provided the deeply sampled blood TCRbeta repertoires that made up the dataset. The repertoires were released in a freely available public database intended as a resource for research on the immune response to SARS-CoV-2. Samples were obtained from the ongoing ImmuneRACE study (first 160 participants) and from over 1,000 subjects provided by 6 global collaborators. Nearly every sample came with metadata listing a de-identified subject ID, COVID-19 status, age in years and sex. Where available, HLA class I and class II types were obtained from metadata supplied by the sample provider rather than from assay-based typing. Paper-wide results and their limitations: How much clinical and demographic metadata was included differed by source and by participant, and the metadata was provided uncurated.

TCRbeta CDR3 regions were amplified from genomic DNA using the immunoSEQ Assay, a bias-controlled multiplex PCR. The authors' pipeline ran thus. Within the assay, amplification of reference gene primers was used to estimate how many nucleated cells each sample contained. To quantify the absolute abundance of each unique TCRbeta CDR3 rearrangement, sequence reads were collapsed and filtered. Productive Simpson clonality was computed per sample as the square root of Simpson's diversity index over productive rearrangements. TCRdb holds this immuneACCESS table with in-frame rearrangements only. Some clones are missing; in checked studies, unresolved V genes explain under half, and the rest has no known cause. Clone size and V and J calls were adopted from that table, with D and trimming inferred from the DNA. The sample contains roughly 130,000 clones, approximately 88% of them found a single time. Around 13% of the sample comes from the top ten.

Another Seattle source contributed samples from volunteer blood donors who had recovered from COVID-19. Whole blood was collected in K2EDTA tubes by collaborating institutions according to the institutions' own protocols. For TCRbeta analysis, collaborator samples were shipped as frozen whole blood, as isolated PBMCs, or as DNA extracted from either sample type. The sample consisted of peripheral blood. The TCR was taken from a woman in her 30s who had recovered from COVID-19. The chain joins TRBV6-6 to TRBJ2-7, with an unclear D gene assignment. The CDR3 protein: CAIGLRNEQYF. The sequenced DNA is TGTGCCATTGGTTTGAGAAACGAGCAGTACTTC.